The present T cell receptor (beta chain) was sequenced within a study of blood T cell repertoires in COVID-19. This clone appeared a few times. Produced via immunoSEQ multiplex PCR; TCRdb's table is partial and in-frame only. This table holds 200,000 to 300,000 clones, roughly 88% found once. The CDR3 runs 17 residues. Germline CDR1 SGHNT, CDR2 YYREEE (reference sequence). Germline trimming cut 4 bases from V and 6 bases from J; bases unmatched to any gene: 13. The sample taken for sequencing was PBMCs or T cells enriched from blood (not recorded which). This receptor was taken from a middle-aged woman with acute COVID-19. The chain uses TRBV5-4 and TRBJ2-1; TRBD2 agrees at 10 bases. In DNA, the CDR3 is TGTGCCAGCAGCGTCGGGAGTGGGCTAGCGGGAGTCAATGAGCAGTTCTTC. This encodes CASSVGSGLAGVNEQFF.